A selection of T cell receptor beta chains follows, all from one sample in a study of cytomegalovirus exposure and HLA in healthy donors. Profiled with immunoSEQ multiplex PCR; TCRdb holds only in-frame clones, not every one. The sample shows approximately 150,000 clones, roughly 79% of them seen only once. Source material: PBMCs. These receptors came from a woman aged 18-35 years in good health and CMV-seropositive. Both conserved end residues are part of each CDR3. D genes are given only for firm matches. Clone size is shown for a subset of rows, as once, few, many or a class of expanded clone.

v_call: TRBV5-1
j_call: TRBJ1-1
clone_size: .
d_call: .
cdr3_aa: CASSLVQGEAFF
cdr3_nt: TGCGCCAGCAGCTTGGTTCAGGGTGAAGCTTTCTTT

v_call: TRBV29-1
j_call: TRBJ2-6
clone_size: .
d_call: .
cdr3_aa: CSVGLGARSGANVLTF
cdr3_nt: TGCAGCGTGGGGTTGGGGGCGCGCTCTGGGGCCAACGTCCTGACTTTC

v_call: TRBV6-5
j_call: TRBJ2-2
clone_size: .
d_call: .
cdr3_aa: CASSRGLKTGELFF
cdr3_nt: TGTGCCAGCAGTCGCGGACTGAAGACCGGGGAGCTGTTTTTT

v_call: TRBV10-3
j_call: TRBJ2-1
clone_size: .
d_call: TRBD2
cdr3_aa: CATTGLAGEIGNEQFF
cdr3_nt: TGTGCCACCACGGGACTAGCGGGGGAAATTGGCAATGAGCAGTTCTTC

v_call: TRBV5-1
j_call: TRBJ2-1
clone_size: .
d_call: .
cdr3_aa: CASSSGGLGYNEQFF
cdr3_nt: TGCGCCAGCAGCTCGGGGGGCCTAGGGTACAATGAGCAGTTCTTC

v_call: TRBV11-2
j_call: TRBJ2-2
clone_size: few
d_call: .
cdr3_aa: CASSLSGGRTGELFF
cdr3_nt: TGTGCCAGCAGCTTGTCAGGGGGGCGCACCGGGGAGCTGTTTTTT

v_call: TRBV6-6
j_call: TRBJ2-7
clone_size: once
d_call: TRBD1
cdr3_aa: CASSGQGYEQYF
cdr3_nt: TGTGCCAGCTCCGGACAGGGCTACGAGCAGTACTTC

v_call: TRBV6-1
j_call: TRBJ2-7
clone_size: few
d_call: TRBD1
cdr3_aa: CASSEFRQGANYEQYF
cdr3_nt: TGTGCCAGCAGTGAATTCCGACAGGGAGCAAACTACGAGCAGTACTTC

v_call: TRBV2
j_call: TRBJ2-5
clone_size: .
d_call: .
cdr3_aa: CASSVRDWQPTQYF
cdr3_nt: TGTGCCAGCAGTGTCCGGGACTGGCAGCCGACCCAGTACTTC

v_call: TRBV6-1
j_call: TRBJ2-1
clone_size: .
d_call: TRBD1
cdr3_aa: CASSEADRGPNEQFF
cdr3_nt: TGTGCCAGCAGCGAAGCCGACAGGGGGCCCAATGAGCAGTTCTTC

v_call: TRBV5-4
j_call: TRBJ2-3
clone_size: .
d_call: .
cdr3_aa: CASSLGRATDTQYF
cdr3_nt: TGTGCCAGCAGCTTGGGCAGGGCCACAGATACGCAGTATTTT

v_call: TRBV11-1
j_call: TRBJ2-7
clone_size: .
d_call: TRBD1
cdr3_aa: CASSLGRQGSSYEQYF
cdr3_nt: TGTGCCAGCAGCTTAGGCCGACAGGGGAGCTCCTACGAGCAGTACTTC

v_call: TRBV27
j_call: TRBJ1-4
clone_size: .
d_call: TRBD1
cdr3_aa: CASSLGTGFEKLFF
cdr3_nt: TGTGCCAGCAGTTTAGGGACAGGGTTTGAAAAACTGTTTTTT

v_call: TRBV7-9
j_call: TRBJ1-4
clone_size: few
d_call: .
cdr3_aa: CASSLGTVNEKLFF
cdr3_nt: TGTGCCAGCAGCTTAGGGACAGTTAATGAAAAACTGTTTTTT

v_call: TRBV9
j_call: TRBJ2-5
clone_size: .
d_call: .
cdr3_aa: CASSAKDRGETQYF
cdr3_nt: TGTGCCAGCAGCGCAAAAGACAGAGGAGAGACCCAGTACTTC

v_call: TRBV27
j_call: TRBJ2-7
clone_size: .
d_call: .
cdr3_aa: CASSPIQGWGTYEQYF
cdr3_nt: TGTGCCAGCAGTCCCATCCAGGGTTGGGGAACCTACGAGCAGTACTTC

v_call: TRBV6-5
j_call: TRBJ2-2
clone_size: .
d_call: .
cdr3_aa: CASTQATGELFF
cdr3_nt: TGTGCCAGTACCCAGGCCACCGGGGAGCTGTTTTTT

v_call: TRBV5-1
j_call: TRBJ1-2
clone_size: .
d_call: TRBD1
cdr3_aa: CASSLRTGGTDYGYTF
cdr3_nt: TGCGCCAGCAGCTTGAGGACAGGGGGCACGGACTATGGCTACACCTTC

v_call: TRBV25-1
j_call: TRBJ1-5
clone_size: .
d_call: .
cdr3_aa: CASSEDQYSNQPQRF
cdr3_nt: TGTGCCAGCAGTGAAGACCAGTATAGCAATCAGCCCCAGCGTTTT

v_call: TRBV6-1
j_call: TRBJ1-2
clone_size: .
d_call: .
cdr3_aa: CASSGGLNYGYTF
cdr3_nt: TGTGCCAGCAGTGGAGGACTTAACTATGGCTACACCTTC

v_call: TRBV30
j_call: TRBJ1-4
clone_size: .
d_call: .
cdr3_aa: CAWGAGSPTNEKLFF
cdr3_nt: TGTGCCTGGGGGGCCGGTAGTCCAACTAATGAAAAACTGTTTTTT

v_call: TRBV15
j_call: TRBJ2-5
clone_size: .
d_call: .
cdr3_aa: CATSSDSKPQETQYF
cdr3_nt: TGTGCCACCAGCAGCGACAGTAAACCCCAAGAGACCCAGTACTTC

v_call: TRBV5-1
j_call: TRBJ2-1
clone_size: .
d_call: .
cdr3_aa: CASSLEGVPYSYNEQFF
cdr3_nt: TGCGCCAGCAGCTTGGAAGGGGTACCCTACTCCTACAATGAGCAGTTCTTC

v_call: TRBV30
j_call: TRBJ1-1
clone_size: .
d_call: TRBD1
cdr3_aa: CAWSATGDTEAFF
cdr3_nt: TGTGCCTGGAGTGCGACAGGGGACACTGAAGCTTTCTTT

v_call: TRBV7-9
j_call: TRBJ2-2
clone_size: .
d_call: TRBD1
cdr3_aa: CAHSDRGIDTGELFF
cdr3_nt: TGTGCTCACTCAGACAGGGGTATAGACACCGGGGAGCTGTTTTTT

v_call: TRBV6-5
j_call: TRBJ2-7
clone_size: .
d_call: .
cdr3_aa: CASSKQQGDYEQYF
cdr3_nt: TGTGCCAGCAGTAAACAACAAGGGGACTACGAGCAGTACTTC

v_call: TRBV2
j_call: TRBJ1-5
clone_size: .
d_call: TRBD1
cdr3_aa: CASTPEGQVPLSNQPQHF
cdr3_nt: TGTGCCAGCACCCCCGAGGGACAGGTTCCTCTTAGCAATCAGCCCCAGCATTTT

v_call: TRBV19
j_call: TRBJ2-2
clone_size: .
d_call: .
cdr3_aa: CASSIWGGLAGELFF
cdr3_nt: TGTGCCAGTAGTATATGGGGGGGCCTAGCCGGGGAGCTGTTTTTT

v_call: TRBV19
j_call: TRBJ1-6
clone_size: .
d_call: TRBD1
cdr3_aa: CASSRAGGSYNSPLHF
cdr3_nt: TGTGCCAGTAGTCGGGCAGGGGGATCCTATAATTCACCCCTCCACTTT

v_call: TRBV5-5
j_call: TRBJ1-6
clone_size: .
d_call: .
cdr3_aa: CASSYFRDSLSPLHF
cdr3_nt: TGTGCCAGCAGCTACTTCCGGGACTCACTTTCACCCCTCCACTTT

v_call: TRBV5-1
j_call: TRBJ1-2
clone_size: .
d_call: .
cdr3_aa: CASSLGVGRGLGNGYGYTF
cdr3_nt: TGCGCCAGCAGCTTGGGGGTCGGCAGGGGCTTGGGTAACGGCTATGGCTACACCTTC

v_call: TRBV11-2
j_call: TRBJ2-7
clone_size: .
d_call: TRBD1
cdr3_aa: CASSSQSRDRALYEQYF
cdr3_nt: TGTGCCAGCAGCTCCCAAAGCCGGGACAGGGCCCTCTACGAGCAGTACTTC

v_call: TRBV5-6
j_call: TRBJ2-7
clone_size: .
d_call: .
cdr3_aa: CASSLRLIAYEQYF
cdr3_nt: TGTGCCAGCAGCTTGAGACTGATCGCCTACGAGCAGTACTTC

v_call: TRBV19
j_call: TRBJ2-3
clone_size: few
d_call: TRBD2
cdr3_aa: CASSGSTSGGHPSTDTQYF
cdr3_nt: TGTGCCAGTAGTGGCTCGACTAGCGGGGGACACCCCAGCACAGATACGCAGTATTTT

v_call: TRBV29-1
j_call: TRBJ2-6
clone_size: .
d_call: .
cdr3_aa: CSVFPSGANGLTF
cdr3_nt: TGCAGCGTTTTCCCCTCTGGGGCCAACGGCCTGACTTTC

v_call: TRBV14
j_call: TRBJ2-7
clone_size: once
d_call: .
cdr3_aa: CASSLGGRTPRSYEQYF
cdr3_nt: TGTGCCAGCAGCCTAGGGGGACGAACACCTCGTTCCTACGAGCAGTACTTC

v_call: TRBV30
j_call: TRBJ1-2
clone_size: .
d_call: TRBD1
cdr3_aa: CAWSVERTGLAYGYTF
cdr3_nt: TGTGCCTGGAGTGTAGAGCGGACAGGGCTAGCCTATGGCTACACCTTC

v_call: TRBV30
j_call: TRBJ2-5
clone_size: .
d_call: .
cdr3_aa: CACGGGLGETQYF
cdr3_nt: TGTGCCTGCGGAGGGGGCTTGGGGGAGACCCAGTACTTC

v_call: TRBV7-8
j_call: TRBJ1-2
clone_size: .
d_call: TRBD1
cdr3_aa: CASSFPAWGTGGSGYTF
cdr3_nt: TGTGCCAGCAGTTTTCCGGCATGGGGGACAGGGGGCTCGGGCTACACCTTC

v_call: TRBV5-1
j_call: TRBJ2-7
clone_size: once
d_call: TRBD2
cdr3_aa: CASSGLAEQYF
cdr3_nt: TGCGCCAGCAGCGGACTAGCGGAGCAGTACTTC

v_call: TRBV5-8
j_call: TRBJ1-2
clone_size: .
d_call: TRBD1
cdr3_aa: CASSPGQSATFGYTF
cdr3_nt: TGTGCCAGCAGCCCGGGACAGTCCGCGACGTTTGGCTACACCTTC

v_call: TRBV7-3
j_call: TRBJ2-7
clone_size: .
d_call: .
cdr3_aa: CASSLGGQGLYEQYF
cdr3_nt: TGTGCCAGCAGCTTAGGTGGGCAGGGGCTGTACGAGCAGTACTTC

v_call: TRBV6-5
j_call: TRBJ2-7
clone_size: few
d_call: TRBD1
cdr3_aa: CASSYSTPGQGSEQYF
cdr3_nt: TGTGCCAGCAGTTACTCGACTCCGGGACAGGGATCAGAGCAGTACTTC

v_call: TRBV2
j_call: TRBJ2-5
clone_size: .
d_call: TRBD2
cdr3_aa: CASRGTSGGRGETQYF
cdr3_nt: TGTGCCAGCAGGGGGACTAGCGGGGGCCGCGGGGAGACCCAGTACTTC

v_call: TRBV5-6
j_call: TRBJ2-7
clone_size: .
d_call: .
cdr3_aa: CASSLPPQGSGPYEQYF
cdr3_nt: TGTGCCAGCAGCTTGCCCCCACAGGGATCGGGTCCCTACGAGCAGTACTTC

v_call: TRBV2
j_call: TRBJ2-3
clone_size: .
d_call: .
cdr3_aa: CASIPKLEGGADTQYF
cdr3_nt: TGCGCCAGCATCCCGAAGTTGGAGGGAGGAGCAGATACGCAGTATTTT

v_call: TRBV19
j_call: TRBJ1-5
clone_size: few
d_call: .
cdr3_aa: CASSIAGFSNQPQHF
cdr3_nt: TGTGCCAGTAGTATAGCGGGATTTAGCAATCAGCCCCAGCATTTT

v_call: TRBV28
j_call: TRBJ1-5
clone_size: .
d_call: TRBD1
cdr3_aa: CASKLGQAYNQPQHF
cdr3_nt: TGTGCCAGCAAGCTGGGACAGGCTTACAATCAGCCCCAGCATTTT